The 21 T cell receptor beta chains below were found in one sample sequenced in a study of preoperative IRX-2 immunotherapy in early breast cancer. This sample's treatment: preoperative locoregional IRX-2 cytokine immunotherapy. Data came from immunoSEQ multiplex PCR; TCRdb stores just in-frame clones and leaves some out. The data show 4,000 or so clones, with 55% to 70% seen just once and roughly an eighth held by the top ten. The sample in question was tumor tissue, obtained after IRX-2 immunotherapy. These receptors came from a human donor with breast cancer.

The chain combines TRBV28 with TRBJ2-7; 9 bases agree with TRBD1. Germline CDR1 MDHEN, CDR2 SYDVKM. Losses at the gene ends were 6 bases for V and 4 bases for J; bases not matched to a gene: 10. CDR3 length equals 15 residues. CDR3 nucleotide sequence: TGTGCCAGCAGAGGTCCTGGACAGGGGTCATACGAGCAGTACTTC. Translation gives CASRGPGQGSYEQYF.

In its sample, this clone was seen a few times. The V gene is TRBV5-1, the J gene TRBJ2-1, with 11 bases identical to TRBD1. CDR3 length equals 15 residues. The germline V gene has CDR1 SGHRS and CDR2 YFSETQ. With 2 bases clipped from V and 8 bases from J, the junction kept 6 bases outside the gene matches. The DNA of the CDR3 is TGCGCCAGCAGCTTCTCCGGGACAGGGGGGGATGAGCAGTTCTTC. This codes for CASSFSGTGGDEQFF. Combining the CDR3 with reference TRBV5-1 and TRBJ2-1 gives the whole variable domain KAGVTQTPRYLIKTRGQQVTLSCSPISGHRSVSWYQQTPGQGLQFLFEYFSETQRNKGNFPGRFSGRQFSNSRSEMNVSTLELGDSALYLCASSFSGTGGDEQFFGPGTRLTVL.

The chain uses TRBV11-3 and TRBJ2-1; 9 nucleotides match TRBD1. CDR1 is SGHNT, CDR2 YENEEA, per germline. The CDR3 contains 16 residues. V shed 0 bases, J shed 4 bases, and the junction held 4 bases outside the gene matches. This chain's CDR3 is CASSLEQGAFYNEQFF. CDR3 nucleotide sequence: TGTGCCAGCAGCTTAGAACAGGGGGCGTTTTACAATGAGCAGTTCTTC.

J is TRBJ1-4 and V is TRBV27; possible D gene TRBD1, 5 bases. In germline, CDR1 is MNHEY, CDR2 SMNVEV (reference sequence). This CDR3 has 14 amino acids. The ends were cut back, 11 bases at V and 2 bases at J, with 15 bases in the middle. This CDR3 is CASAGGGTNEKLFF. The CDR3 DNA reads as TGTGCCTCAGCCGGGGGAGGGACTAATGAAAAACTGTTTTTT.

The V call is TRBV29-1, the J call TRBJ1-5; TRBD1 is a possible D gene (6 bases). The CDR3 spans 12 residues. V lost 5 bases and J 8 bases, leaving 13 bases between the germline ends. CDR1 is SQVTM, CDR2 ANQGSEA, per germline. The CDR3 DNA follows: TGCAGCGTTAAGCTCGGGGGCGAGCCCCAGCATTTT. This sequence encodes CSVKLGGEPQHF.

This chain links TRBV28 with TRBJ2-1; D is unclear. The CDR3 covers 12 residues. Germline assignment: CDR1 MDHEN and CDR2 SYDVKM. Deletions cut 9 bases from V and 4 bases from J, with 10 bases between. The CDR3 region has the DNA TGTGCCAGTTTTCAGATTTACAATGAGCAGTTCTTC. Translating it yields CASFQIYNEQFF.

J is TRBJ1-3 and V is TRBV6-8, with 7 bases that match TRBD1. Germline V gives CDR1 MNHGY, CDR2 SAAAGT. With 6 bases clipped from V and 2 bases from J, the junction kept 4 bases outside the gene matches. CDR3 size: 14 residues. CDR3 protein: CASRDRYTGNTIYF. Written as DNA, the CDR3 is TGTGCCAGCAGGGACAGGTATACTGGAAACACCATATATTTT.

This chain joins TRBV19 and TRBJ2-3, with 8 bases that match TRBD2. With V trimmed by 10 bases and J by 2 bases, 11 bases remained unmatched. Looked up from germline, CDR1 is LNHDA and CDR2 is SQIVND (reference sequence). The CDR3 totals 15 residues. CDR3 sequence reads: CATTPPGRATDTQYF. DNA for the CDR3: TGTGCCACCACGCCGCCCGGGAGGGCCACAGATACGCAGTATTTT.

This chain connects TRBV6-8 to TRBJ2-3; TRBD1 agrees at 9 bases. Trimming took 10 bases from V and 6 from J; bases not matched to a gene: 11. This CDR3 comprises 14 residues. CDR1 and CDR2 (germline): MNHGY, SAAAGT. The CDR3 DNA reads TGTGCCATCAACACAGGGGGCGAGATGGATACGCAGTATTTT. This translates into CAINTGGEMDTQYF.

With respect to this clone: The DNA ends 1 residue before the CDR3 does, and the rest of the CDR3 is filled in from the germline J gene. This rearrangement joins TRBV10-3 to TRBJ2-1, with no clear D. Trimming left V 0 bases short and J 3 bases short, with 15 bases between. Per the germline V gene, CDR1 is ENHRY and CDR2 is SYGVKD. The CDR3 has 17 residues. CDR3 DNA (partial): TGTGCCATCAGTGAGTCGATTCAAGCGACCAACTACAATGAGCAGTTC. Translating gives CAISESIQATNYNEQF. The entire CDR3 sequence reads CAISESIQATNYNEQFF.

This clone was counted only a few times. The rearrangement uses TRBV28 and TRBJ2-5, with 8 bases lining up with TRBD2. After removal of 5 bases from V and 5 bases from J, the junction contained 10 bases not matched to a gene. The CDR3 contains 15 residues. Germline CDR1 is MDHEN and CDR2 is SYDVKM. This chain's CDR3 is CASSPPRTSRETQYF. The CDR3 DNA sequence: TGTGCCAGCAGTCCGCCCCGGACTAGCCGGGAGACCCAGTACTTC.

The chain has TRBV6-8 and TRBJ1-5, with D possibly TRBD1 on 6 matching bases. Germline V lookup: CDR1 MNHGY, CDR2 SAAAGT. CDR3 length: 14 amino acids. With 7 bases removed from V and 3 bases from J, the gap between germline ends came to 13 bases. CDR3 in amino acids: CASNPTGANQPQHF. DNA of the CDR3: TGTGCCAGCAACCCGACAGGAGCCAATCAGCCCCAGCATTTT.

In its sample, this clone ranks as hyperexpanded. J is TRBJ1-1 and V is TRBV11-3, with TRBD1 matching 7 bases. Trimming removed 3 bases from V and 7 bases from J; junction bases left unmatched: 8. This CDR3 has 14 amino acids. Germline V CDR1 and CDR2: SGHNT, YENEEA. DNA of the CDR3: TGTGCCAGCAGCTTGAACAGGGGTGTTAGTGAAGCTTTCTTT. Protein sequence: CASSLNRGVSEAFF.

The V gene is TRBV11-3, the J gene TRBJ1-3; no firm D call. The germline V gene encodes CDR1 SGHNT and CDR2 YENEEA. Deletions cut 5 bases from V and 2 bases from J, with 13 bases between. CDR3 length: 15 amino acids. The CDR3 spells CASSPRSHTGNTIYF. The CDR3 coding sequence is TGTGCCAGCAGCCCACGGAGCCACACTGGAAACACCATATATTTT. Based on the CDR3 plus reference TRBV11-3 and TRBJ1-3, the full variable domain is EAGVVQSPRYKIIEKKQPVAFWCNPISGHNTLYWYLQNLGQGPELLIRYENEEAVDDSQLPKDRFSAERLKGVDSTLKIQPAELGDSAVYLCASSPRSHTGNTIYFGEGSWLTVV.

CDR3 in DNA: TGTGCCAGTAGTATCGGCCCAGGGGGAGGAAGCAATCAGCCCCAGCATTTT. It codes for CASSIGPGGGSNQPQHF. The rearrangement links TRBV19 to TRBJ1-5; 7 bases are shared with TRBD1. This CDR3 is built from 17 residues. Germline-derived CDR1 and CDR2 are LNHDA and SQIVND (reference sequence). J was trimmed by 1 base and V by 3 bases; bases with no gene match: 9.

This clone was picked up a small number of times. The chain combines TRBV10-2 with TRBJ1-5; a weak D match, TRBD1 (5 bases). V lost 8 bases, J lost 3 bases, and 8 bases lay in between. Germline values: CDR1 WSHSY, CDR2 SAAADI. CDR3 size: 12 residues. The CDR3 sequence: CASGTDNQPQHF. The CDR3 DNA reads TGCGCCAGCGGGACGGACAATCAGCCCCAGCATTTT.

This chain uses TRBV11-3 with TRBJ1-5; TRBD1 might be the D (6 bases). Trimming took 3 bases from V and 6 from J, leaving 12 bases between them. This CDR3 contains 14 residues. Germline CDR1 SGHNT, CDR2 YENEEA. The CDR3 bases are TGTGCCAGCAGCTTTGAGCGAGGGGGTCAGCCCCAGCATTTT. This translates into CASSFERGGQPQHF.

In its sample, this clone ranks as medium-sized (0.01 to 0.1%). CDR3 coding DNA: TGTGCCAGCAGTGACAATCCAGGGTCGGGGAATTCACCCCTCCACTTT. Translated: CASSDNPGSGNSPLHF. V usage is TRBV6-4 and J usage is TRBJ1-6; a weak D match, TRBD1 (5 bases). V lost 2 bases and J 7 bases, leaving 15 bases between the germline ends. Germline-derived CDR1 and CDR2 are MRHNA and SNTAGT. The CDR3 spans 16 residues.

A few counts support this clone. This chain links TRBV19 with TRBJ2-1; D unresolved. CDR1 LNHDA and CDR2 SQIVND come from the germline V gene (reference sequence). This CDR3 has 15 amino acids. Deletions cut 2 bases from V and 6 bases from J, with 14 bases between. The CDR3 sequence: CASSIMGGSGNEQFF. CDR3 coding DNA: TGTGCCAGTAGTATAATGGGCGGATCTGGCAATGAGCAGTTCTTC.

The chain uses TRBV30 and TRBJ1-3; the D gene is possibly TRBD1 (6 bases). Germline V lookup: CDR1 GTSNPN, CDR2 SVGIG (reference sequence). Trimming left V 5 bases short and J 4 bases short, with 12 bases between. This CDR3 comprises 13 residues. CDR3 DNA: TGTGCCTGGGGAGGAGGGGGAGGAAACACCATATATTTT. It specifies CAWGGGGGNTIYF.

This clone has only a few counts. The chain combines TRBV6-8 with TRBJ2-7; D is perhaps TRBD1 (5 bases). The CDR3 extends over 14 amino acids. The germline V and J ends were trimmed by 5 bases and 2 bases, with 13 bases remaining between them. Germline-derived CDR1 and CDR2 are MNHGY and SAAAGT. CDR3 residues: CASSSDSPPYEQYF. CDR3 coding DNA: TGTGCCAGCAGTAGCGACAGCCCCCCCTACGAGCAGTACTTC.